This T cell receptor (beta chain) comes out of a study of T cell changes during pregnancy in multiple sclerosis. Some clones are missing from TCRdb's copy, which holds only in-frame ones; the method was immunoSEQ multiplex PCR. The profile shows under 130,000 clones, roughly nine tenths of them singletons. This TCR came from a female donor with multiple sclerosis, enrolled in a pregnancy study. The source material was peripheral blood, sampled after pregnancy.

This CDR3 reads CASSLSTGGSDQPQHF. DNA of the CDR3: TGTGCCAGCAGCTTATCAACAGGGGGCTCGGATCAGCCCCAGCATTTT. The chain carries TRBV12-1 and TRBJ1-5; the table's D call of TRBD1 was not tested on the DNA. TRBV12-1 is reported as a pseudogene. The CDR3 is made up of 16 amino acids.